The present T cell receptor (beta chain) was sequenced within a study of cytomegalovirus exposure and HLA in healthy donors. The germline gives CDR1 SGHRS, CDR2 YFSETQ. V lost 4 bases and J lost 8; bases outside the gene matches: 8. The CDR3 totals 14 residues. Primers included in the PCR were 60 Vbeta and 13 Jbeta primers. This table comes from immunoSEQ multiplex PCR, and its TCRdb copy is limited to in-frame clones, with some not included. The top ten clones hold less than 3.5% of a sample with about 130,000 clones, 15% to 20% of them seen once. The sample holds a few counts of this clone. Its antigen is as yet unknown. Whole-study results and caveats: A later analysis linked a missense DCLRE1C variant to TCR beta V- and J-gene trimming.

The sequenced sample was PBMCs. The chain joins TRBV5-1 to TRBJ2-4, with 8 bases matching TRBD2. The sequence derives from a female donor in good health and CMV-seropositive. This CDR3 is CASSPAGGRDIQYF. DNA of the CDR3: TGCGCCAGCAGCCCCGCGGGGGGAAGGGACATTCAGTACTTC.